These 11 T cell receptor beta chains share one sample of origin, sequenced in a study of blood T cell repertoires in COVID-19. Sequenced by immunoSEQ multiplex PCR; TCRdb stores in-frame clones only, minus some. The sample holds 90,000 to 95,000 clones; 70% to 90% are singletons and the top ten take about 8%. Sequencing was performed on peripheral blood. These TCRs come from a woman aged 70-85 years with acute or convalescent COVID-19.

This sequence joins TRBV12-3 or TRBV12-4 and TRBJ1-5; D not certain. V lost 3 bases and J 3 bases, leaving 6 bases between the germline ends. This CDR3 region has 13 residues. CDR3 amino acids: CASSFQYNQPQHF. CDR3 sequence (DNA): TGTGCCAGCAGTTTCCAGTACAATCAGCCCCAGCATTTT.

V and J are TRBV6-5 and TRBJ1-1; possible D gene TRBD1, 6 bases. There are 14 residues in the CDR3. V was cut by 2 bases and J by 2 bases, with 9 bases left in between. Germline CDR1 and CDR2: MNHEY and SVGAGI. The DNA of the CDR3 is TGTGCCAGCAGTTACGTACAGGGAAACACTGAAGCTTTCTTT. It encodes CASSYVQGNTEAFF.

The CDR3 DNA follows: TGCAGCGTCCGACAGACCTACGAGCAGTACTTC. Its protein is CSVRQTYEQYF. V gene TRBV29-1 combines with J gene TRBJ2-7; maybe TRBD1 (5 bases). The V gene lost 6 bases and the J gene lost 2 bases, with 8 bases spanning the gap. CDR3 length: 11 residues. From germline, CDR1 is SQVTM and CDR2 ANQGSEA.

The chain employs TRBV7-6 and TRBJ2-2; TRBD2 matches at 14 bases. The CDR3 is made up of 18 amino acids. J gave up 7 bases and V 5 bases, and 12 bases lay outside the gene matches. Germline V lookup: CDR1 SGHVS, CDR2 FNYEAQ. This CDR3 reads CASSQGLAGAPVIGELFF. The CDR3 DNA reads TGTGCCAGCAGCCAGGGACTAGCGGGAGCGCCCGTCATCGGGGAGCTGTTTTTT.

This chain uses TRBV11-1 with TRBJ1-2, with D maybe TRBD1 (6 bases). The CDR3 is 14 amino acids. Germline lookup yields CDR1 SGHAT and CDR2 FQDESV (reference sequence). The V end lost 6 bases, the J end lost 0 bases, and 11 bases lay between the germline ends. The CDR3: CASSSDRANYGYTF. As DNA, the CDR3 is TGTGCCAGCAGTTCGGACAGAGCTAACTATGGCTACACCTTC.

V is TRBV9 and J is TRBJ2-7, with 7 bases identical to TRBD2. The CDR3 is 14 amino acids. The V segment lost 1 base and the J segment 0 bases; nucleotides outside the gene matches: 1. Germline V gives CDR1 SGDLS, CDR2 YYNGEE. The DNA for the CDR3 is TGTGCCAGCAGCGTAAGCGGGAACTCCTACGAGCAGTACTTC. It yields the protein CASSVSGNSYEQYF.

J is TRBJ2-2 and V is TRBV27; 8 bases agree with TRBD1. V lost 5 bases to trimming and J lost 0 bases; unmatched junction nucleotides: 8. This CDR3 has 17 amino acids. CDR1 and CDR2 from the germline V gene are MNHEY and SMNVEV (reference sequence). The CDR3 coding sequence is TGTGCCAGCAGTCCAATTGGACAGGGTCCGAACACCGGGGAGCTGTTTTTT. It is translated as CASSPIGQGPNTGELFF.

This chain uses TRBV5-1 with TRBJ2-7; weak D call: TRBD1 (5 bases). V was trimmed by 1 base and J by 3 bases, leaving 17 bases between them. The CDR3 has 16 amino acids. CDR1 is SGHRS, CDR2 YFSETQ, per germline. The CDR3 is CASSLPPSQGSYEQYF. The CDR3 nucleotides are TGCGCCAGCAGCTTGCCTCCATCGCAGGGTAGCTACGAGCAGTACTTC.

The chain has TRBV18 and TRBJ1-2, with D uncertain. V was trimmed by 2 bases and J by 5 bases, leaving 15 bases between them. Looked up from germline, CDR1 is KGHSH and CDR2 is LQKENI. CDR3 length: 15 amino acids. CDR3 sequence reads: CASSPTVDGLYGYTF. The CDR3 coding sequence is TGTGCCAGCTCACCAACCGTCGACGGACTGTATGGCTACACCTTC. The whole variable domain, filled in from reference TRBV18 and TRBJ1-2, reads NAGVMQNPRHLVRRRGQEARLRCSPMKGHSHVYWYRQLPEEGLKFMVYLQKENIIDESGMPKERFSAEFPKEGPSILRIQQVVRGDSAAYFCASSPTVDGLYGYTFGSGTRLTVV.

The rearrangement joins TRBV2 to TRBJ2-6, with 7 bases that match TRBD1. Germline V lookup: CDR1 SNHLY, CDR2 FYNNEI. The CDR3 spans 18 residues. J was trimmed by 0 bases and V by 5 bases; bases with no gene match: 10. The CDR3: CASSHRVTGTSGANVLTF. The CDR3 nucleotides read TGTGCCAGCAGTCACAGAGTGACAGGGACCTCTGGGGCCAACGTCCTGACTTTC.

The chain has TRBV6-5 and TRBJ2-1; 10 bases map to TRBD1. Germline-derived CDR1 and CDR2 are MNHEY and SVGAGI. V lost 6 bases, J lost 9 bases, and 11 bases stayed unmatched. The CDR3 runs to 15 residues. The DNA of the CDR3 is TGTGCCAGCAGGCACAGGACAGGGGGAGGGAGTGAGCAGTTCTTC. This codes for CASRHRTGGGSEQFF.